The 3 T cell receptor beta chains in this list originate from one sample, sequenced in a study of blood T cell repertoires in COVID-19. Assay: immunoSEQ multiplex PCR; the TCRdb copy retains only in-frame clones and omits some. This table holds under 65,000 clones, around 83% found once. Sequencing was done on a sample of peripheral blood. These receptors were obtained from a woman aged 60 to 75 with acute or convalescent COVID-19.

This clone is medium-sized (0.01 to 0.1%) by share. The chain couples TRBV6-6 to TRBJ2-1, with 9 bases fitting TRBD2. J lost 4 bases, V lost 6 bases, and 4 bases had no gene match. CDR3 length: 14 amino acids. Germline V lookup: CDR1 MNHNY, CDR2 SVGAGI (reference sequence). The CDR3 nucleotides are TGTGCCAGCAGAGGGACTAGCCGGTACAATGAGCAGTTCTTC. Protein product: CASRGTSRYNEQFF.

This clone was found once. J is TRBJ1-1 and V is TRBV6-6; D unclear. CDR1 and CDR2 from the germline V gene are MNHNY and SVGAGI (reference sequence). V lost 5 bases and J lost 7, with 11 bases in between. This CDR3 region has 12 residues. The CDR3, as DNA: TGTGCCAGCAGTCCGGCGGTAAGTGAAGCTTTCTTT. It yields the protein CASSPAVSEAFF.

The chain joins TRBV12-3 or TRBV12-4 to TRBJ1-3, with unresolved D. CDR3 length: 13 residues. The V end was cut by 3 bases, the J end by 4 bases, with 7 bases between. The CDR3 sequence is CASSFPVGNTIYF. The CDR3 DNA reads as TGTGCCAGCAGTTTCCCGGTGGGAAACACCATATATTTT.